Given below is one TCR beta chain in context. CDR3 length equals 17 residues. Unmatched junction bases numbered 15, after V lost 6 bases and J lost 3 bases. Germline CDR1 is MNHEY and CDR2 is SMNVEV (reference sequence). This specimen comes from a study of blood T cell repertoires in COVID-19. Whole-study context: Nucleic acid was either cDNA or gDNA, and it came from T cells, B-cell-depleted T cells, or PBMCs.

The authors' processing: By means of reference gene primer amplification, nucleated cell counts were estimated. The method was immunoSEQ multiplex PCR; TCRdb's version includes in-frame clones alone and lacks a portion of them. The D gene and trimming were derived from the DNA, and the V and J assignments and clone size from that table. The sample has some 47,000 clones, about 86% seen once. V and J are TRBV27 and TRBJ2-3, with 7 bases fitting TRBD1. Sample: peripheral blood. The sequence was collected from a human donor in a cohort sampled during active COVID-19. The DNA for the CDR3 is TGTGCCAGCAGGCAGTTACTAAGGACAGGCCATACAGATACGCAGTATTTT. Protein product: CASRQLLRTGHTDTQYF.